The sequence of this TCR beta chain was determined in a study of blood T cell repertoires in COVID-19. On the study more broadly: COVID-19 samples from acute and convalescent phases originated in the United States, Italy and Spain. T cells, B-cell-depleted T cells, or PBMCs supplied cDNA or gDNA.

Germline V gives CDR1 SGHNT, CDR2 YYREEE (reference sequence). The CDR3 has 15 amino acids. V shed 4 bases and J 3 bases; nucleotides not matched to a gene: 6. Original processing notes: Estimation of nucleated cell counts relied on the amplification of reference gene primers. The method was immunoSEQ multiplex PCR; TCRdb's version includes in-frame clones alone and lacks a portion of them. V, J and clone size are taken as reported in that table, and D and trimming were inferred from the DNA itself. The table shows over 35,000 clones, with roughly 80% occurring only once. This receptor was obtained from a man between 60 and 70 years old with active COVID-19. The sequenced sample consisted of peripheral blood. The chain is built from TRBV5-4 and TRBJ1-2; TRBD1 matches at 10 bases. DNA of the CDR3: TGTGCCAGCAGCGGCCGGGACAGGGGTCACTATGGCTACACCTTC. This sequence encodes CASSGRDRGHYGYTF.